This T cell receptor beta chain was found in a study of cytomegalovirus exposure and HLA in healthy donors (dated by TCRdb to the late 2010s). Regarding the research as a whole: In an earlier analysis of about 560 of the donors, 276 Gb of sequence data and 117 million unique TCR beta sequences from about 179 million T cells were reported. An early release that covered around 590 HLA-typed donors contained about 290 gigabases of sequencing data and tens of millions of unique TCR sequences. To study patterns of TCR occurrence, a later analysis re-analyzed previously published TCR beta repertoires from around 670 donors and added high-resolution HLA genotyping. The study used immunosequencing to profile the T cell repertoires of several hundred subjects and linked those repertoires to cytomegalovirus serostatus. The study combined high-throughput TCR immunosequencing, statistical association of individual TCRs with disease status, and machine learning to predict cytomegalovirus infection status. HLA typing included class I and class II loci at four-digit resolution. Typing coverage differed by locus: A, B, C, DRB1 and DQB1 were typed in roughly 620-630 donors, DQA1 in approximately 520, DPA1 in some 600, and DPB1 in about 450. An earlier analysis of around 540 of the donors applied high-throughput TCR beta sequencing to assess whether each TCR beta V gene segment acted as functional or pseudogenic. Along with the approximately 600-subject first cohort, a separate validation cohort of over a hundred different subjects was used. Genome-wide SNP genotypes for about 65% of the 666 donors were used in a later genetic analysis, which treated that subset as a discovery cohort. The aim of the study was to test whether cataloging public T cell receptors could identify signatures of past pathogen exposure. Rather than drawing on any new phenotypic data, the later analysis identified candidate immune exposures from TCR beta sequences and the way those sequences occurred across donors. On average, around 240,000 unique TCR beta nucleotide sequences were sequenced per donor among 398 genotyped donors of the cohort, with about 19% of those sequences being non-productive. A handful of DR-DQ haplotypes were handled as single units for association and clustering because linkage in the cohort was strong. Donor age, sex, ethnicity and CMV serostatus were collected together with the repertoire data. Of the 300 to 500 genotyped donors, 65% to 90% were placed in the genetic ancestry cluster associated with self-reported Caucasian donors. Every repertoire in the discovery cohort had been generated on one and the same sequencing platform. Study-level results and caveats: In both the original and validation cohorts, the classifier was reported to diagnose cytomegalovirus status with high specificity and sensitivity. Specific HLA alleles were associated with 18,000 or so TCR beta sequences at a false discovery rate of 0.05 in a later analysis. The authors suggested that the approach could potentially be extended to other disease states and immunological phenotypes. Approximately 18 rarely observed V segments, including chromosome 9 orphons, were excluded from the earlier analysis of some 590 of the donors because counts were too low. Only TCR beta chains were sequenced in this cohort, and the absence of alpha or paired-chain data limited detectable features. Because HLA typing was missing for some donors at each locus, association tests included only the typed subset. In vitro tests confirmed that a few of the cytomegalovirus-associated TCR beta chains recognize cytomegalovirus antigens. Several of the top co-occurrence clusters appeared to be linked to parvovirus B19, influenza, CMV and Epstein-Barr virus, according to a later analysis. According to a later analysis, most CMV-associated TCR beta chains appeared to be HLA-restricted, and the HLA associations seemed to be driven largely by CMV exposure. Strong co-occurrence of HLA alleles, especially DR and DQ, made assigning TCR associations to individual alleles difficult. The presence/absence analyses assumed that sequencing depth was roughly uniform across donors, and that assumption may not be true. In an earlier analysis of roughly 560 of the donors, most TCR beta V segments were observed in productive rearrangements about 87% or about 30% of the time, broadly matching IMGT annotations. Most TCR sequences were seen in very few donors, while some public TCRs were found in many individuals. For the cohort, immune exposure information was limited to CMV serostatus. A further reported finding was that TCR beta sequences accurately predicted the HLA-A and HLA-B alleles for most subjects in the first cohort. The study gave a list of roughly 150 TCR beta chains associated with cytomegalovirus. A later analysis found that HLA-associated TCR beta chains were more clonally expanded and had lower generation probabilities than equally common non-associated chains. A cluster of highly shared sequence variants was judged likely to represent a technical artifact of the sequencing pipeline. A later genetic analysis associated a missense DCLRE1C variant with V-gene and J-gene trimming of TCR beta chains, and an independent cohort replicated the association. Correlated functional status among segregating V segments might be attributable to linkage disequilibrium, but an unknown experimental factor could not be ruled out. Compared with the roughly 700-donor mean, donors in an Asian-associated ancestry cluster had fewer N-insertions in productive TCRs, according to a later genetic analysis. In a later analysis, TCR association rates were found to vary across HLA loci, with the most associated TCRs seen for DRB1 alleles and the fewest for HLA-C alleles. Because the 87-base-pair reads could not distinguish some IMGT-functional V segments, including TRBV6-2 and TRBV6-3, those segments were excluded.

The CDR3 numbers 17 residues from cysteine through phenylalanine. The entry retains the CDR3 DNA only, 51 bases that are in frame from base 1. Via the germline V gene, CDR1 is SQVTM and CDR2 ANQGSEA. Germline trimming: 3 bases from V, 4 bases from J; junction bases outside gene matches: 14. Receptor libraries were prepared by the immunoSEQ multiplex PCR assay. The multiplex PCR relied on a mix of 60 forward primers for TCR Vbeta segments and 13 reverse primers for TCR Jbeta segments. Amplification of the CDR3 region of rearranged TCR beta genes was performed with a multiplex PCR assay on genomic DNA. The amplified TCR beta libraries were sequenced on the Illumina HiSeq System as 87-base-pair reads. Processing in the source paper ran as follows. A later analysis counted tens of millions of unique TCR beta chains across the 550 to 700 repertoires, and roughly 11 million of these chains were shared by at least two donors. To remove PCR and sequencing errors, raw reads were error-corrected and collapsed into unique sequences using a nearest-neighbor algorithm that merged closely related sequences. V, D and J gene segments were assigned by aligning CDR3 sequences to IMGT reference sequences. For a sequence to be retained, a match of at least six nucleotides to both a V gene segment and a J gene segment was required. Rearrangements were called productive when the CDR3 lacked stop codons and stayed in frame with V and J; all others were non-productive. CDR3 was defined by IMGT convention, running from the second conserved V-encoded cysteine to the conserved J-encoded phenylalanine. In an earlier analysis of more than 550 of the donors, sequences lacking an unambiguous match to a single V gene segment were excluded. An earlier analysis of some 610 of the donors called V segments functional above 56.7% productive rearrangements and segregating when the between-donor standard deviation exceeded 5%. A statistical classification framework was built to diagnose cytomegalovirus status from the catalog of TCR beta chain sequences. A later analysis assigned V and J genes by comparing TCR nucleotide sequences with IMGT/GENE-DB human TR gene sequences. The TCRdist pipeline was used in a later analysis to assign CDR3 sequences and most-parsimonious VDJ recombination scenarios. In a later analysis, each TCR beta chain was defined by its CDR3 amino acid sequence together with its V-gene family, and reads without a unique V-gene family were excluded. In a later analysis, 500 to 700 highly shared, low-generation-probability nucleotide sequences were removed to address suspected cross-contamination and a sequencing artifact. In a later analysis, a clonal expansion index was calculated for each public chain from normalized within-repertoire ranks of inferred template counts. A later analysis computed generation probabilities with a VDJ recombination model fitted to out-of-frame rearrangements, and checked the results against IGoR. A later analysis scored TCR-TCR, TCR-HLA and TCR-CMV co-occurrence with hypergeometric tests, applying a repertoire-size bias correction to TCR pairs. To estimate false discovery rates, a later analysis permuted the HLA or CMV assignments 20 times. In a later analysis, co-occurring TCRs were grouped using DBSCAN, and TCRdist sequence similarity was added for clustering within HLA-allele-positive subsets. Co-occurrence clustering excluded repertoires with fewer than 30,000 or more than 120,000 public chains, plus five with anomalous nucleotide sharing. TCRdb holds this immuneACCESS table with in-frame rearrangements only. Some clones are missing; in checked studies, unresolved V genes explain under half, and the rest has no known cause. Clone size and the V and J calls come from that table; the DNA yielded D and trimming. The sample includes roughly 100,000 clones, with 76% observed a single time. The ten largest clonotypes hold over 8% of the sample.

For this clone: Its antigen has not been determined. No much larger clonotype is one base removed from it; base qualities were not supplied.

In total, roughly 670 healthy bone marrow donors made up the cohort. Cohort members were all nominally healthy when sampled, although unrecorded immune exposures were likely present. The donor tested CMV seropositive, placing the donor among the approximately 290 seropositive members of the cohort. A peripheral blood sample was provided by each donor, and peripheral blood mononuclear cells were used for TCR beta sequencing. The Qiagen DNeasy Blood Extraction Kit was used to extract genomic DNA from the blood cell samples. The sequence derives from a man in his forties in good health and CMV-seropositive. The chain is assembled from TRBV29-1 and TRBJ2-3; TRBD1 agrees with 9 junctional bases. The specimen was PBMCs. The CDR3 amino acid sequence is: CSVEPLGTGLNADTQYF. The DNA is TGCAGCGTTGAGCCCCTCGGGACAGGGTTAAATGCAGATACGCAGTATTTT.